The 20 T cell receptor beta chains in this list originate from one sample, sequenced in a study of T cell responses to AZD1222 COVID-19 vaccine (dated by TCRdb to about 2021). The time point label on this specimen signifies: baseline before first vaccination. Library preparation employed the immunoSEQ multiplex PCR assay. This is the immuneACCESS table as TCRdb keeps it, with only in-frame sequences that have V and J called. A part of the clones is gone; compared with another copy, unresolved V genes explain less than half, and the rest is unexplained. Across this sample there are about 150,000 clones, with around 90% seen only once. 1.4% of the sample comes from the top ten. The starting material was peripheral blood, obtained on day 0 of AZD1222 vaccination. The receptors were sampled from an adult in good health.

The chain recombines TRBV9 with TRBJ1-4; the D gene is possibly TRBD1 (6 bases). Germline CDR1 is SGDLS and CDR2 is YYNGEE. The CDR3 contains 15 residues. Trimming removed 4 bases at V and 4 bases at J, with 14 bases between. The CDR3 DNA reads as TGTGCCAGCAGCCACCTAGGGGGGAATAATGAAAAACTGTTTTTT. Its protein product is CASSHLGGNNEKLFF.

V and J are TRBV7-9 and TRBJ1-1, with 7 bases lining up with TRBD1. The V gene end was trimmed by 4 bases and the J gene end by 5 bases; junction bases not matched to a gene: 7. The CDR3 has 14 amino acids. In germline, CDR1 is SEHNR, CDR2 FQNEAQ (reference sequence). The CDR3 is CASSSQYRGTEAFF. In DNA, the CDR3 is TGTGCCAGCAGCTCGCAGTACAGGGGAACTGAAGCTTTCTTT. The entire variable domain, with the rest obtained from reference TRBV7-9 and TRBJ1-1, is as follows: DTGVSQNPRHKITKRGQNVTFRCDPISEHNRLYWYRQTLGQGPEFLTYFQNEAQLEKSRLLSDRFSAERPKGSFSTLEIQRTEQGDSAMYLCASSSQYRGTEAFFGQGTRLTVV.

V usage is TRBV2 and J usage is TRBJ1-6; 7 positions agree with TRBD1. V was pared by 4 bases and J by 5 bases, with 11 bases of the junction left unmatched. This CDR3 is 17 amino acids long. Per the germline V gene, CDR1 is SNHLY and CDR2 is FYNNEI. CDR3 in DNA: TGTGCCAGCAGTGCCCTTGCCCGGGACAGAGATAATTCACCCCTCCACTTT. Translated, it gives CASSALARDRDNSPLHF.

The rearrangement joins TRBV5-1 to TRBJ1-6; maybe TRBD1 (6 bases). Trimming took 3 bases from V and 7 from J, leaving 11 bases between them. CDR3 length: 14 residues. Germline CDR1 is SGHRS and CDR2 is YFSETQ. The CDR3 is CASSWGGANSPLHF. In DNA, the CDR3 is TGCGCCAGCAGCTGGGGGGGCGCAAATTCACCCCTCCACTTT. The full variable domain, with the rest looked up from reference TRBV5-1 and TRBJ1-6, is KAGVTQTPRYLIKTRGQQVTLSCSPISGHRSVSWYQQTPGQGLQFLFEYFSETQRNKGNFPGRFSGRQFSNSRSEMNVSTLELGDSALYLCASSWGGANSPLHFGNGTRLTVT.

The chain joins TRBV9 to TRBJ2-2; 8 bases are a match to TRBD2. CDR3 length equals 16 residues. J gave up 8 bases and V 0 bases, and 9 bases lay outside the gene matches. CDR1 is SGDLS, CDR2 YYNGEE, per germline. CDR3 in DNA: TGTGCCAGCAGCGTAGGGACAATAGCGGGGTCGGGGGAGCTGTTTTTT. It encodes CASSVGTIAGSGELFF.

The chain couples TRBV28 to TRBJ1-3; tentative D call: TRBD1 (5 bases). Germline CDR1 reads MDHEN; CDR2 reads SYDVKM. Trimming cost V 8 bases and J 0 bases, with 14 bases left between them. The CDR3 totals 15 residues. CDR3 bases: TGTGCCAGCTTTCAAGGGACTCCCTCTGGAAACACCATATATTTT. Translated: CASFQGTPSGNTIYF.

The chain uses TRBV5-4 and TRBJ1-2, with D maybe TRBD1 (5 bases). The CDR3 has 13 residues. The V end lost 4 bases, the J end lost 2 bases, and 9 bases lay between the germline ends. CDR1 SGHNT and CDR2 YYREEE come from the germline V gene (reference sequence). CDR3 nucleotides: TGTGCCAGCAGCCCTGGGGGGAACTATGGCTACACCTTC. Translating gives CASSPGGNYGYTF.

The genes are TRBV7-9 and TRBJ2-5, with 10 nucleotides matching TRBD1. V lost 6 bases to trimming and J lost 5 bases; unmatched junction nucleotides: 9. The CDR3 totals 15 residues. Germline V gene sequence: CDR1 SEHNR, CDR2 FQNEAQ (reference sequence). As DNA, the CDR3 is TGTGCCAGCAGAGAACCGGGACAGGGGATGGAGACCCAGTACTTC. Its protein is CASREPGQGMETQYF.

The V call is TRBV18, the J call TRBJ2-7, with D uncertain. The CDR3 loop spans 13 amino acids. Trimming removed 3 bases at V and 5 bases at J, with 11 bases between. The germline CDR1 and CDR2 sequences are KGHSH and LQKENI. CDR3 in amino acids: CASSPNPRDEQYF. CDR3 in DNA: TGTGCCAGCTCACCCAACCCCCGAGACGAGCAGTACTTC.

For the CDR3, the DNA is TGTGCCAGCAGTAATGGAGCGGGCATCGACTTGTACGAGCAGTACTTC. It encodes CASSNGAGIDLYEQYF. J is TRBJ2-7 and V is TRBV28, with D possibly being TRBD2 (6 bases). The V gene's germline CDR1 is MDHEN and CDR2 SYDVKM. The CDR3 loop spans 16 amino acids. V gave up 5 bases and J gave up 4 bases, with 21 bases separating them.

This chain links TRBV19 with TRBJ2-7; D unclear. This CDR3 has 14 amino acids. Germline CDR1 is LNHDA and CDR2 is SQIVND (reference sequence). V gave up 10 bases and J gave up 2 bases, with 18 bases separating them. CDR3 loop: CATKMAETPYEQYF. CDR3 DNA: TGTGCCACCAAGATGGCGGAAACCCCCTACGAGCAGTACTTC.

This clone appeared once. This sequence joins TRBV6-5 and TRBJ1-3, with TRBD1 as a possible D gene (6 bases). The CDR3 is made up of 15 amino acids. Germline CDR1 MNHEY, CDR2 SVGAGI. V lost 6 bases and J lost 3, with 15 bases in between. The CDR3: CASRATGSGGNTIYF. The CDR3 DNA reads as TGTGCCAGCAGAGCGACAGGTTCTGGTGGAAACACCATATATTTT.

V gene TRBV24-1 combines with J gene TRBJ2-7; 9 bases match TRBD1. Unmatched junction bases numbered 7, after V lost 3 bases and J lost 2 bases. The CDR3 totals 16 residues. Germline V CDR1 and CDR2: KGHDR, SFDVKD. The CDR3 sequence is CATSDPSGTGTYEQYF. CDR3 nucleotide sequence: TGTGCCACCAGTGATCCATCCGGGACAGGGACCTACGAGCAGTACTTC.

The chain recombines TRBV14 with TRBJ2-6; D remains unclear. In germline, CDR1 is SGHDN, CDR2 FVKESK. The CDR3 has 12 residues. V shed 5 bases and J shed 4 bases, with 3 bases lying between them. CDR3 sequence reads: CASSSGANVLTF. CDR3 in DNA: TGTGCCAGCAGCTCCGGGGCCAACGTCCTGACTTTC.

V usage is TRBV3-1 (or the pseudogene TRBV3-2) and J usage is TRBJ2-3; D gene uncertain. Trimming left V 1 base short and J 2 bases short, with 4 bases between. Germline CDR1 reads LGHDT; CDR2 reads YNNKEL (reference sequence). This CDR3 is built from 13 residues. The CDR3 DNA reads TGTGCCAGCAGCCAAGCAAACACAGATACGCAGTATTTT. Translating it yields CASSQANTDTQYF.

This chain connects TRBV18 to TRBJ1-2; D is perhaps TRBD1 (5 bases). CDR3 size: 12 residues. Germline V lookup: CDR1 KGHSH, CDR2 LQKENI. V was trimmed by 4 bases and J by 9 bases, leaving 12 bases between them. Here the CDR3 reads CASSLGTLSYTF. CDR3 nucleotide sequence: TGTGCCAGCTCACTAGGGACTTTGAGCTACACCTTC.

CDR3 DNA sequence: TGTGCCAGCAGCCAAGCCTCGGTTGCGGGGGGACACACAGATACGCAGTATTTT. Translation: CASSQASVAGGHTDTQYF. The chain employs TRBV4-2 and TRBJ2-3; 8 bases line up with TRBD2. This CDR3 comprises 18 residues. V was pared by 1 base and J by 2 bases, with 11 bases of the junction left unmatched. Germline CDR1 LGHNA, CDR2 YNFKEQ.

The chain has TRBV4-3 and TRBJ1-2, with no clear D. V lost 0 bases to trimming and J lost 4 bases, with 9 bases between them. Germline V gene sequence: CDR1 LGHNA, CDR2 YSLEER. This CDR3 is built from 14 residues. The CDR3 protein is CASSQDRTLYGYTF. As DNA, the CDR3 is TGCGCCAGCAGCCAAGACAGGACCCTCTATGGCTACACCTTC.

The J gene is TRBJ2-5, the V gene TRBV6-2 or TRBV6-3; D not certain. Between the trimmed V and J ends, which lost 5 bases and 5 bases, there was a span of 9 bases. The CDR3 has 12 residues. In germline, CDR1 is MNHEY, CDR2 SVGEGT. CDR3 in amino acids: CASSRAAETQYF. In DNA form, the CDR3 reads TGTGCCAGCAGTCGGGCCGCGGAGACCCAGTACTTC.

Only a few counts were recorded for this clone. The V call is TRBV15, the J call TRBJ1-6, with D hard to call. CDR1 LNHNV and CDR2 YYDKDF come from the germline V gene (reference sequence). This CDR3 has 16 amino acids. Trimming left V 0 bases short and J 0 bases short, with 6 bases between. Written as DNA, the CDR3 is TGTGCCACCAGCAGAGACGGCAGCTCCTATAATTCACCCCTCCACTTT. Protein product: CATSRDGSSYNSPLHF. Looking up the rest from reference TRBV15 and TRBJ1-6 gives the full variable domain: DAMVIQNPRYQVTQFGKPVTLSCSQTLNHNVMYWYQQKSSQAPKLLFHYYDKDFNNEADTPDNFQSRRPNTSFCFLDIRSPGLGDTAMYLCATSRDGSSYNSPLHFGNGTRLTVT.